This passage covers 25 T cell receptor beta chains from one sample sequenced in a study of OX40 agonist ivuxolimab in advanced cancers. Only in-frame clones appear in the TCRdb table, and some are missing; sequencing was by immunoSEQ multiplex PCR. Of approximately 60,000 clones in the sample, approximately 82% were seen once. This sample comprised CD4+ or CD8+ T cells sorted from blood, obtained in a trial of the OX40 agonist ivuxolimab. These receptors originate from an adult with an advanced solid tumor such as melanoma, head and neck, liver or kidney cancer.

This chain links TRBV11-1 with TRBJ2-2; D is uncertain. The ends were cut back, 3 bases at V and 4 bases at J, with 6 bases in the middle. The germline CDR1 and CDR2 sequences are SGHAT and FQDESV (reference sequence). The CDR3 consists of 13 residues. The CDR3, as DNA: TGTGCCAGCAGCTTGGGTCCCACCGGGGAGCTGTTTTTT. Translated: CASSLGPTGELFF.

The rearrangement links TRBV7-8 to TRBJ1-1; D remains ambiguous. The CDR3 has 14 residues. With 2 bases removed from V and 1 base from J, the gap between germline ends came to 8 bases. From germline, CDR1 is SGHVS and CDR2 FQNEAQ. The CDR3 loop is CASSLRNTNTEAFF. The CDR3 DNA reads as TGTGCCAGCAGCTTAAGGAACACGAACACTGAAGCTTTCTTT.

The chain joins TRBV7-9 to TRBJ2-1; D call uncertain. The V end lost 3 bases, the J end lost 1 base, and 10 bases lay between the germline ends. The CDR3 runs to 15 residues. The germline V gene has CDR1 SEHNR and CDR2 FQNEAQ (reference sequence). CDR3 bases: TGTGCCAGCAGCTTCCGGTCAGGTTCCTACAATGAGCAGTTCTTC. Residues: CASSFRSGSYNEQFF.

V usage is TRBV6-6 and J usage is TRBJ2-5, with D unresolved. Trimming cost V 7 bases and J 1 base, with 7 bases left between them. Germline CDR1 reads MNHNY; CDR2 reads SVGAGI (reference sequence). The CDR3 runs to 12 residues. DNA of the CDR3: TGTGCCAGCACCACAGTCCAAGAGACCCAGTACTTC. Its protein product is CASTTVQETQYF.

This clone was seen just once. V usage is TRBV30 and J usage is TRBJ2-7; possible D gene TRBD1, 5 bases. The CDR3 spans 12 residues. The germline CDR1 and CDR2 sequences are GTSNPN and SVGIG (reference sequence). Trimming took 3 bases from V and 3 from J, leaving 9 bases between them. The CDR3 bases are TGTGCCTGGAGCGCAGGGAACTACGAGCAGTACTTC. Encoded protein: CAWSAGNYEQYF.

This chain uses TRBV18 with TRBJ2-1; TRBD2 matches at 7 bases. This CDR3 contains 15 residues. Germline values: CDR1 KGHSH, CDR2 LQKENI. Trimming took 3 bases from V and 7 from J; bases not matched to a gene: 9. For the CDR3, the DNA is TGTGCCAGCTCACCGCGGGAGTTTAACGGGAATGAGCAGTTCTTC. Translation gives CASSPREFNGNEQFF.

This chain joins TRBV5-1 and TRBJ2-7, with a weak D call TRBD1 (6 bases). Germline CDR1 and CDR2: SGHRS and YFSETQ. The ends were cut back, 0 bases at V and 4 bases at J, with 8 bases in the middle. The CDR3 sequence is 13 residues long. CDR3 in amino acids: CASSLEQGYEQYF. The CDR3 nucleotides read TGCGCCAGCAGCTTGGAGCAGGGGTACGAGCAGTACTTC.

This clone was picked up a small number of times. The gene calls are TRBV7-8 and TRBJ1-2, with TRBD1 matching over 7 bases. CDR1 is SGHVS, CDR2 FQNEAQ, per germline. This CDR3 spans 16 amino acids. V lost 6 bases to trimming and J lost 1 base; unmatched junction nucleotides: 11. This CDR3 is CASSPKTGVDNYGYTF. CDR3 DNA: TGTGCCAGCAGTCCTAAAACAGGGGTGGATAACTATGGCTACACCTTC. Full variable domain (missing parts from reference TRBV7-8 and TRBJ1-2): GAGVSQSPRYKVAKRGQDVALRCDPISGHVSLFWYQQALGQGPEFLTYFQNEAQLDKSGLPSDRFFAERPEGSVSTLKIQRTQQEDSAVYLCASSPKTGVDNYGYTFGSGTRLTVV.

V usage is TRBV6-5 and J usage is TRBJ2-5, with 9 bases that match TRBD1. V lost 5 bases to trimming and J lost 5 bases; unmatched junction nucleotides: 6. Germline CDR1 reads MNHEY; CDR2 reads SVGAGI. The CDR3 consists of 14 residues. The CDR3 DNA reads TGTGCCAGCAGTGCCACAGGGGGCAGTGAGACCCAGTACTTC. Protein product: CASSATGGSETQYF.

V is TRBV29-1 and J is TRBJ1-5, with 11 positions matching TRBD1. The length of the CDR3 is 14 residues. J lost 4 bases, V lost 4 bases, and 3 bases had no gene match. CDR1 is SQVTM, CDR2 ANQGSEA, per germline. CDR3 coding DNA: TGCAGCGTTGCAGGGACAGGGGGAAATCAGCCCCAGCATTTT. Its protein product is CSVAGTGGNQPQHF.

This chain uses TRBV5-6 with TRBJ2-7; no clear D gene. Deletions cut 4 bases from V and 4 bases from J, with 9 bases between. CDR3 length: 12 amino acids. The germline V gene has CDR1 SGHDT and CDR2 YYEEEE. The CDR3 loop is CASSRTAYEQYF. CDR3 coding DNA: TGTGCCAGCAGCCGTACAGCTTACGAGCAGTACTTC.

This clone was detected once. The sample has other DNA sequences that encode this CDR3 too. The chain carries TRBV2 and TRBJ2-2; D is undetermined. Trimming left V 3 bases short and J 4 bases short, with 6 bases between. CDR1 SNHLY and CDR2 FYNNEI come from the germline V gene. The CDR3 spans 13 residues. The CDR3 DNA is TGTGCCAGCAGTGAGGTGGTCACCGGGGAGCTGTTTTTT. Translated: CASSEVVTGELFF.

This clone was counted once. The V gene is TRBV7-8, the J gene TRBJ1-1; TRBD1 matches at 8 bases. CDR1 and CDR2 (germline): SGHVS, FQNEAQ. Trimming at V came to 4 bases and at J to 0 bases, leaving 10 bases not matched to a gene. The CDR3 sequence is 17 residues long. This CDR3 is CASSSQGVVVMNTEAFF. The CDR3, as DNA: TGTGCCAGCAGCTCACAGGGGGTAGTCGTCATGAACACTGAAGCTTTCTTT.

Comments on this clone: At one end the junction does not follow the germline gene, possibly because of a read error. The same CDR3 also results from other DNA sequences found in this sample. V and J are TRBV6-6 and TRBJ1-6, with TRBD1 as a possible D gene (6 bases). The CDR3 sequence is 16 residues long. Germline CDR1 MNHNY, CDR2 SVGAGI (reference sequence). CDR3 coding DNA: TGTGCCAGCAGCCGAGCGAACAGGGTTTGGGACTCACCCCTCCATTTT. The encoded protein is CASSRANRVWDSPLHF.

The V call is TRBV5-1, the J call TRBJ2-1; 7 bases align to TRBD2. The CDR3 spans 17 residues. Per germline, CDR1 SGHRS and CDR2 YFSETQ. Trimming removed 4 bases from V and 8 bases from J; junction bases left unmatched: 18. CDR3 amino acids: CASSRLLGAGDRDEQFF. As DNA, the CDR3 is TGCGCCAGCAGCCGCCTTCTCGGGGCGGGAGATCGGGATGAGCAGTTCTTC.

The chain recombines TRBV6-5 with TRBJ1-1; TRBD1 aligns across 9 bases. Germline V gives CDR1 MNHEY, CDR2 SVGAGI. Unmatched junction bases numbered 5, after V lost 4 bases and J lost 5 bases. CDR3 length: 14 amino acids. This CDR3 is CASSLGQGYTEAFF. The CDR3 DNA is TGTGCCAGCAGTTTGGGACAGGGCTATACTGAAGCTTTCTTT.

The rearrangement uses TRBV7-2 and TRBJ2-5, with D perhaps given as TRBD1 or TRBD2 (5 bases each). The V end lost 5 bases, the J end lost 11 bases, and 15 bases lay between the germline ends. The CDR3 length is 12 residues. Germline V gene data show CDR1 as SGHTA and CDR2 as FQGNSA. Here the CDR3 DNA reads TGTGCCAGCAGCCTGGGACCCGGAAAGCAGTACTTC. It specifies CASSLGPGKQYF.

This clone was seen just once. The rearrangement uses TRBV5-1 and TRBJ2-7; D gene unclear. V was pared by 4 bases and J by 2 bases, with 10 bases between. Per germline, CDR1 SGHRS and CDR2 YFSETQ. This CDR3 spans 13 amino acids. CDR3 bases: TGCGCCAGCAGCAAGCAGTCTCCCTACGAGCAGTACTTC. Amino acid sequence: CASSKQSPYEQYF.

This clone was picked up one time. The rearrangement joins TRBV18 to TRBJ1-4; D is unclear. V was trimmed by 1 base and J by 6 bases, leaving 6 bases between them. CDR1 and CDR2 (germline): KGHSH, LQKENI. The CDR3 totals 13 residues. CDR3 bases: TGTGCCAGCTCACCACGGGCAGATGAAAAACTGTTTTTT. Residues: CASSPRADEKLFF.

J is TRBJ2-1 and V is TRBV7-2; no clear D gene. CDR1 and CDR2 from the germline V gene are SGHTA and FQGNSA. The CDR3 is made up of 12 amino acids. V was shortened by 5 bases and J by 2 bases, with 4 bases between the two germline ends. The CDR3 reads CASSPTYNEQFF. The CDR3 bases are TGTGCCAGCAGCCCAACCTACAATGAGCAGTTCTTC.

V is TRBV7-2 and J is TRBJ2-1; TRBD2 matches at 7 bases. The CDR3 consists of 15 residues. In germline, CDR1 is SGHTA, CDR2 FQGNSA. J gave up 5 bases and V 2 bases, and 6 bases lay outside the gene matches. The CDR3 DNA is TGTGCCAGCAGCTTATTCTCGGGAGGCAACAATGAGCAGTTCTTC. It yields the protein CASSLFSGGNNEQFF. Using reference TRBV7-2 and TRBJ2-1 for the parts outside the CDR3, the full variable domain is GAGVSQSPSNKVTEKGKDVELRCDPISGHTALYWYRQSLGQGLEFLIYFQGNSAPDKSGLPSDRFSAERTGGSVSTLTIQRTQQEDSAVYLCASSLFSGGNNEQFFGPGTRLTVL.

CDR3 protein: CASSIKPGYEQYF. The CDR3 DNA follows: TGTGCCAGCAGCATTAAACCGGGCTACGAGCAGTACTTC. The chain couples TRBV7-9 to TRBJ2-7; D call uncertain. CDR1 SEHNR and CDR2 FQNEAQ come from the germline V gene (reference sequence). The CDR3 is 13 residues long. V was clipped by 5 bases and J by 3 bases, with 11 bases between them. Based on the CDR3 plus reference TRBV7-9 and TRBJ2-7, the full variable domain is DTGVSQNPRHKITKRGQNVTFRCDPISEHNRLYWYRQTLGQGPEFLTYFQNEAQLEKSRLLSDRFSAERPKGSFSTLEIQRTEQGDSAMYLCASSIKPGYEQYFGPGTRLTVT.

The chain couples TRBV2 to TRBJ2-2, with 13 positions matching TRBD2. V dropped 8 bases and J dropped 7; count of bases not matched to a gene: 4. Germline V gene sequence: CDR1 SNHLY, CDR2 FYNNEI. There are 14 residues in the CDR3. The CDR3 loop reads CASRLAGGGGELFF. The CDR3, as DNA: TGTGCCAGCCGACTAGCGGGGGGTGGCGGGGAGCTGTTTTTT.

This rearrangement joins TRBV27 to TRBJ2-5; D gene ambiguous. TRBJ2-7 matches the DNA end more closely, so the J call is doubtful. Per the germline V gene, CDR1 is MNHEY and CDR2 is SMNVEV (reference sequence). The CDR3 totals 14 residues. DNA of the CDR3: TGTGCCAGCAGTTTATCCTGGGCATCCTACGAGCAGTACTTC. Translated: CASSLSWASYEQYF.

The chain links TRBV4-1 to TRBJ1-1; D perhaps matches TRBD1 (6 bases). The germline gives CDR1 MGHRA, CDR2 YSYEKL. V was trimmed by 4 bases and J by 6 bases, leaving 12 bases between them. The CDR3 has 13 amino acids. CDR3 nucleotides: TGCGCCAGCAGCCGGACAGCGCAGGCTGAAGCTTTCTTT. Its protein is CASSRTAQAEAFF.